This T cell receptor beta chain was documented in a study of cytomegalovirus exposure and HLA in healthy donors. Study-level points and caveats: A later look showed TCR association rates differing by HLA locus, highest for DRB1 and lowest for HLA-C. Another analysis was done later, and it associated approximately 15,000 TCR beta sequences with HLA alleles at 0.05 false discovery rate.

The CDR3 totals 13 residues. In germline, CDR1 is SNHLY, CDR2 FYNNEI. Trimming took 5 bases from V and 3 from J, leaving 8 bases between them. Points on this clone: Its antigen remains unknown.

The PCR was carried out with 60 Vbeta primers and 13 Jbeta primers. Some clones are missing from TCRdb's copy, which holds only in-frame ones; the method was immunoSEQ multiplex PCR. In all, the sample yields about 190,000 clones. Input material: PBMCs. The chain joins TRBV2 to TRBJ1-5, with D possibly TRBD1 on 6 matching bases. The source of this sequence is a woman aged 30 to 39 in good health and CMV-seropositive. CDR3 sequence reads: CASSTGNNQPQHF. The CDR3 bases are TGTGCCAGCAGTACAGGGAACAATCAGCCCCAGCATTTT.